The clone carrying this T cell receptor beta chain was seen a single time. As for time point: persistent/refractory GD, antithyroid drugs over 5 years with positive TRAb. The TCR library used RNA extracted from PBMCs. From germline, CDR1 is SQVTM and CDR2 ANQGSEA. The CDR3 is 11 amino acids. Trimming cost V 1 base and J 12 bases; bases outside gene matches: 4. This entry belongs to a study of regulatory T cells in long-lasting Graves disease. Both iRepertoire HTBI primers and Arm-PCR of CDR3 regions were used to build the TCR beta libraries. TCRdb redid the calling of the multiplex PCR reads with MiXCR, one entry per CDR3 protein. In the table there are approximately 500,000 distinct CDR3 sequences, under 25% of which are singletons.

The specimen was peripheral blood mononuclear cells (PBMCs), collected when the disease was refractory, from a patient treated with antithyroid drugs. This sequence joins TRBV29-1 and TRBJ2-7; 9 bases agree with TRBD2. The receptor was derived from a female donor with Graves disease. The CDR3 spells CSVEVPSGMYF. Here the CDR3 DNA reads TGCAGCGTTGAAGTCCCTAGCGGGATGTACTTC.